Presented here are 21 T cell receptor beta chains from one specimen sequenced in a study of T cell responses to AZD1222 COVID-19 vaccine. Produced via immunoSEQ multiplex PCR; TCRdb's table is partial and in-frame only. Among just under 85,000 clones, 86% were seen once, and the ten largest hold 8.7%. The material sequenced was peripheral blood, taken on day 0 of AZD1222 vaccination. The receptors were sampled from an adult in good health.

This clone turned up a few times. This CDR3 reads CASSPQARGSGNTIYF. As DNA, the CDR3 is TGTGCCAGCAGCCCACAGGCCAGGGGCTCTGGAAACACCATATATTTT. V is TRBV7-3 and J is TRBJ1-3; D perhaps matches TRBD1 (6 bases). This CDR3 is built from 16 residues. The V end lost 5 bases, the J end lost 0 bases, and 14 bases lay between the germline ends. From germline, CDR1 is SGHTA and CDR2 FQGTGA.

The V call is TRBV11-2, the J call TRBJ2-7; D gene ambiguous. Germline V gene lookup returns CDR1 SGHAT and CDR2 FQNNGV. This CDR3 spans 13 amino acids. V was cut by 5 bases and J by 3 bases, with 11 bases left in between. This CDR3 is CASSPGPNYEQYF. The CDR3 nucleotides are TGTGCCAGCAGCCCCGGGCCCAACTACGAGCAGTACTTC.

The chain has TRBV10-3 and TRBJ1-1; D is possibly TRBD1 (5 bases). The germline V gene has CDR1 ENHRY and CDR2 SYGVKD. This CDR3 has 13 amino acids. The germline V and J ends were trimmed by 4 bases and 6 bases, with 12 bases remaining between them. The CDR3 reads CAISGGLGAEAFF. CDR3 coding DNA: TGTGCCATCAGTGGGGGCCTCGGCGCTGAAGCTTTCTTT.

Notes on this clone: The sample has other DNA sequences that encode this CDR3 too. The J gene is TRBJ1-5, the V gene TRBV28; 7 nucleotides line up with TRBD1. The V gene's germline CDR1 is MDHEN and CDR2 SYDVKM. The CDR3 contains 15 residues. V was pared by 2 bases and J by 2 bases, with 3 bases of the junction left unmatched. The CDR3: CASSLRQGGNQPQHF. CDR3 DNA sequence: TGTGCCAGCAGTTTAAGACAGGGAGGCAATCAGCCCCAGCATTTT.

The chain links TRBV5-1 to TRBJ1-2; no definite D call. Trimming left V 3 bases short and J 8 bases short, with 17 bases between. Germline CDR1 reads SGHRS; CDR2 reads YFSETQ. The CDR3 sequence is 14 residues long. The CDR3, as DNA: TGCGCCAGCAGCTCTTCGCGGGCCGAGAGAGGCTACACCTTC. This sequence encodes CASSSSRAERGYTF.

J is TRBJ2-3 and V is TRBV6-2 or TRBV6-3; 13 positions agree with TRBD2. Per germline, CDR1 MNHEY and CDR2 SVGEGT. The CDR3 covers 16 residues. V was pared by 2 bases and J by 7 bases, with 6 bases of the junction left unmatched. The CDR3 bases are TGTGCCAGCAGTTACCCGGGACTAGCGGGGTACAATACGCAGTATTTT. This sequence encodes CASSYPGLAGYNTQYF.

The chain joins TRBV18 to TRBJ2-3, with 8 positions matching TRBD2. CDR3 length equals 16 residues. Per the germline V gene, CDR1 is KGHSH and CDR2 is LQKENI. V trimming: 1 base; J trimming: 0 bases; junction bases outside the gene matches: 3. The CDR3 is CASSPLSGGSTDTQYF. DNA for the CDR3: TGTGCCAGCTCACCACTAAGCGGGGGCAGCACAGATACGCAGTATTTT.

J is TRBJ2-7 and V is TRBV11-2; D might be TRBD1 or TRBD2, each matching 5 bases. Trimming shortened V by 0 bases and J by 9 bases, and 15 bases separated the two germline ends. Germline assignment: CDR1 SGHAT and CDR2 FQNNGV. The CDR3 covers 14 residues. The CDR3 protein is CASSLDVTRGVQYF. The CDR3 DNA follows: TGTGCCAGCAGCTTAGATGTAACTAGGGGTGTGCAGTACTTC.

J is TRBJ2-7 and V is TRBV2; tentatively, D is TRBD1 (6 bases). From germline, CDR1 is SNHLY and CDR2 FYNNEI. V was shortened by 4 bases and J by 11 bases, with 24 bases between the two germline ends. CDR3 size: 15 residues. CDR3 bases: TGTGCCAGCAGTGCGAATGCATTCCCGGGACAAGAAAAGTACTTC. Encoded protein: CASSANAFPGQEKYF.

This clone was counted a single time. The chain couples TRBV15 to TRBJ1-4; unclear D gene. CDR1 LNHNV and CDR2 YYDKDF come from the germline V gene (reference sequence). Trimming removed 0 bases from V and 12 bases from J, with 8 bases in between. The CDR3 length is 12 residues. The CDR3 DNA sequence: TGTGCCACCAGCAGAGATTTTGCAGAACTGTTTTTT. Its translation is CATSRDFAELFF.

V gene TRBV11-2 combines with J gene TRBJ2-1; 8 bases agree with TRBD2. This CDR3 has 17 residues. Germline V gene sequence: CDR1 SGHAT, CDR2 FQNNGV. V was clipped by 5 bases and J by 6 bases; unmatched bases: 15. The CDR3 loop is CASSPVVRAGGSNEQFF. CDR3 nucleotides: TGTGCCAGCAGCCCAGTGGTCCGGGCGGGAGGAAGCAATGAGCAGTTCTTC.

This chain joins TRBV9 and TRBJ1-1; D might be TRBD1 (6 bases). CDR1 is SGDLS and CDR2 is YYNGEE in the germline V gene. The CDR3 is 15 residues long. V was pared by 0 bases and J by 5 bases, with 14 bases between. CDR3 sequence (DNA): TGTGCCAGCAGCGTAGGGACAGACCTGGTGACTGAAGCTTTCTTT. This codes for CASSVGTDLVTEAFF.

The chain joins TRBV6-5 to TRBJ2-2, with D tentatively TRBD2 (6 bases). CDR1 and CDR2 from the germline V gene are MNHEY and SVGAGI. The CDR3 length is 14 residues. Trimming pared 5 bases from V and 5 bases from J, leaving 12 bases between. CDR3 bases: TGTGCCAGCAGTACGGACTACCGAACCGGGGAGCTGTTTTTT. This codes for CASSTDYRTGELFF.

J is TRBJ1-6 and V is TRBV4-1; D remains unclear. V lost 4 bases and J lost 6, with 13 bases in between. Germline values: CDR1 MGHRA, CDR2 YSYEKL. The CDR3 loop spans 15 amino acids. Written as DNA, the CDR3 is TGCGCCAGCAGCCCTTCGGGGTCGCGTAATTCACCCCTCCACTTT. Encoded protein: CASSPSGSRNSPLHF.

V is TRBV5-4 and J is TRBJ1-2, with D possibly TRBD1 on 6 matching bases. Germline values: CDR1 SGHNT, CDR2 YYREEE (reference sequence). Trimming pared 0 bases from V and 7 bases from J, leaving 22 bases between. The CDR3 is 17 residues long. The CDR3 DNA sequence: TGTGCCAGCAGCTTGGGCGGGAGGGGGGCTAGGTTTTTTGGCTACACCTTC. Translating gives CASSLGGRGARFFGYTF. The variable domain in full, completed from reference TRBV5-4 and TRBJ1-2, reads ETGVTQSPTHLIKTRGQQVTLRCSSQSGHNTVSWYQQALGQGPQFIFQYYREEENGRGNFPPRFSGLQFPNYSSELNVNALELDDSALYLCASSLGGRGARFFGYTFGSGTRLTVV.

The chain is built from TRBV28 and TRBJ2-1, with D uncertain. Trimming left V 6 bases short and J 2 bases short, with 5 bases between. Per germline, CDR1 MDHEN and CDR2 SYDVKM. The CDR3 is made up of 12 amino acids. In nucleotides, the CDR3 is TGTGCCAGCAGCGTACCCTACAATGAGCAGTTCTTC. Translated, it gives CASSVPYNEQFF.

The chain uses TRBV12-3 or TRBV12-4 and TRBJ1-2; TRBD1 might be the D (5 bases). The CDR3 extends over 13 amino acids. The V end was cut by 5 bases, the J end by 7 bases, with 14 bases between. The CDR3 region is CASSAGLEGGYTF. CDR3 sequence (DNA): TGTGCCAGCAGTGCAGGGCTGGAGGGTGGCTACACCTTC.

Concerning this clone itself: Other DNA sequences within the sample encode an identical CDR3. In DNA, the CDR3 is TGTGCCACCAGCAGAGAAGCGGGCAGCACAGATACGCAGTATTTT. It encodes CATSREAGSTDTQYF. This chain links TRBV15 with TRBJ2-3, with a possible D match to TRBD2 (6 bases). Germline V gene lookup returns CDR1 LNHNV and CDR2 YYDKDF (reference sequence). The CDR3 totals 15 residues. V was clipped by 0 bases and J by 0 bases, with 7 bases between them.

V gene TRBV7-9 combines with J gene TRBJ1-5; no clear D gene. The CDR3 extends over 17 amino acids. Trimming removed 5 bases from V and 2 bases from J, with 19 bases in between. Germline V gene sequence: CDR1 SEHNR, CDR2 FQNEAQ (reference sequence). The CDR3 loop reads CASSPGNLRRGNQPQHF. In DNA, the CDR3 is TGTGCCAGCAGCCCCGGTAACTTACGAAGGGGCAATCAGCCCCAGCATTTT. Based on the CDR3 plus reference TRBV7-9 and TRBJ1-5, the full variable domain is DTGVSQNPRHKITKRGQNVTFRCDPISEHNRLYWYRQTLGQGPEFLTYFQNEAQLEKSRLLSDRFSAERPKGSFSTLEIQRTEQGDSAMYLCASSPGNLRRGNQPQHFGDGTRLSIL.

The chain has TRBV11-2 and TRBJ2-1; D is possibly TRBD1 or TRBD2 (5 bases each). In germline, CDR1 is SGHAT, CDR2 FQNNGV. The CDR3 runs 15 residues. V shed 5 bases and J shed 0 bases, with 11 bases lying between them. CDR3 bases: TGTGCCAGCAGCCTGGGACGGAACTCCTACAATGAGCAGTTCTTC. Its protein is CASSLGRNSYNEQFF.

The J gene is TRBJ2-5, the V gene TRBV5-6; 11 nucleotides align to TRBD1. This CDR3 region has 15 residues. The V and J ends lost 3 bases and 5 bases, in that order; junction bases with no gene match: 6. The germline V gene has CDR1 SGHDT and CDR2 YYEEEE. This chain's CDR3 is CASSWRTGGTETQYF. CDR3 in DNA: TGTGCCAGCAGCTGGAGGACAGGGGGCACGGAGACCCAGTACTTC.